The sequence of this T cell receptor beta chain was determined in a study of response to subunit inactivated influenza vaccine. Points from the study as a whole: Only a handful of new T cells, the authors suggested, are recruited with each seasonal influenza vaccination.

V was clipped by 2 bases and J by 7 bases, with 5 bases between them. The CDR3 runs to 11 residues. CDR1 and CDR2 from the germline V gene are MNHNS and SASEGT. TCRdb used MiXCR to reprocess the RT-PCR reads, holding one entry per CDR3 protein. The sample shows 650,000 to 800,000 distinct CDR3 sequences, approximately 17% of them seen only once. With respect to this clonotype: Its antigen is undetermined.

The source is a man between 45 and 60 years old who received an inactivated influenza vaccine. The chain combines TRBV6-1 with TRBJ2-5; D uncertain. This specimen consisted of PBMCs from blood, obtained roughly 5 days after vaccination. The CDR3 nucleotides read TGTGCCAGCAGTGAACCGGGGACCCAGTACTTC. Amino acids: CASSEPGTQYF.